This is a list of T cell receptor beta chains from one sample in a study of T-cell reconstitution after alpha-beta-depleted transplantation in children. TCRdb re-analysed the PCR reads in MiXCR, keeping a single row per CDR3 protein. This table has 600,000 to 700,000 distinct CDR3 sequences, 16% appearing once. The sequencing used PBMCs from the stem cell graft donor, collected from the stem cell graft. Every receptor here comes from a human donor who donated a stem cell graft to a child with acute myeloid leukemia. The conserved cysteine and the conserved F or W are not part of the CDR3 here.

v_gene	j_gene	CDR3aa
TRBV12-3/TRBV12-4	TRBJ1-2	ASSRGSYGYT
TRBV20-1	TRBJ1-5	SARGGSRNQPQH
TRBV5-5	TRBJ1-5	ASSLEVTGAYGNQPQH
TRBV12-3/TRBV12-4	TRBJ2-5	ASSLGASRTQY
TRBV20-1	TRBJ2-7	SARDWGGQGREQY
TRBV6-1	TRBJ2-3	ASSQTGFPDTQY
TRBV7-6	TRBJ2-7	ASSQGRIGPNEQY
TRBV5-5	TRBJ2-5	ASSLFSAADGETQY
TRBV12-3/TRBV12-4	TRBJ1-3	ASSLGGGDSGN
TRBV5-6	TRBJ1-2	ASSSGTWGYGYT
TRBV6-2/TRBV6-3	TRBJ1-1	ASASGGAEAF
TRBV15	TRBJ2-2	ATSSLTGELF
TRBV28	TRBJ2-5	ASSFIQGPGETQY
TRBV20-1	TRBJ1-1	SARTAQAEAF
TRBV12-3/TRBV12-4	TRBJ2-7	ASSLDDSEQY